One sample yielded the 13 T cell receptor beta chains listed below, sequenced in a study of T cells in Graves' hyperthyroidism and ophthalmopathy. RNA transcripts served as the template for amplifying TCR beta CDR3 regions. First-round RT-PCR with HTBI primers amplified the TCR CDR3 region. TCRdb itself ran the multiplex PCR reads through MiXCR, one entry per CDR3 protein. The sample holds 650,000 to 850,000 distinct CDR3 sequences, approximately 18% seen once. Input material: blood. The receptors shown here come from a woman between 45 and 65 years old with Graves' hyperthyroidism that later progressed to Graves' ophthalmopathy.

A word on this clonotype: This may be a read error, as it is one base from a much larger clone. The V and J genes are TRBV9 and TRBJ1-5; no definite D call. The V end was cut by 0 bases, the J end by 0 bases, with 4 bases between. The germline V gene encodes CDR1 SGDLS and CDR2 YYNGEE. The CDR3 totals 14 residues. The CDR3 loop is CASSVDYSNQPQHF. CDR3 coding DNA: TGTGCCAGCAGCGTAGACTATAGCAATCAGCCCCAGCATTTT.

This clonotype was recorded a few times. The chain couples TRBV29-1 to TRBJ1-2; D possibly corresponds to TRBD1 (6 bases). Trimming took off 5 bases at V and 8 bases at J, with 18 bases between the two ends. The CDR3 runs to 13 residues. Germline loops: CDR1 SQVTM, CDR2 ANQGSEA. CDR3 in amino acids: CSVLTQGPRGYTF. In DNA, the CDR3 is TGCAGCGTTCTCACACAGGGACCCCGCGGCTACACCTTC.

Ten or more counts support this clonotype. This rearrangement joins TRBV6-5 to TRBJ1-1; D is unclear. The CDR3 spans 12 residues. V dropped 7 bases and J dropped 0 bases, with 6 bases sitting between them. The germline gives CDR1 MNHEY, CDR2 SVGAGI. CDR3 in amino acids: CASTGMNTEAFF. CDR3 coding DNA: TGTGCCAGCACTGGGATGAACACTGAAGCTTTCTTT.

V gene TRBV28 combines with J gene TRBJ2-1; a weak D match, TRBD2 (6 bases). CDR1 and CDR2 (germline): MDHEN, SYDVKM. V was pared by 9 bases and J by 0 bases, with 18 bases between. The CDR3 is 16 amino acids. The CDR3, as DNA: TGTGCCAGTTTAGTGGAGGGCTCTCTCTCCTACAATGAGCAGTTCTTC. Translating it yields CASLVEGSLSYNEQFF.

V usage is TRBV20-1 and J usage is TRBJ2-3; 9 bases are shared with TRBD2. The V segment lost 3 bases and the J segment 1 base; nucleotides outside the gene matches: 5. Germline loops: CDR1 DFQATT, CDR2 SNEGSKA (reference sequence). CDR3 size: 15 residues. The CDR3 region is CSASPAGGRTDTQYF. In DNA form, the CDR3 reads TGCAGTGCTAGTCCAGCGGGGGGCCGCACAGATACGCAGTATTTT.

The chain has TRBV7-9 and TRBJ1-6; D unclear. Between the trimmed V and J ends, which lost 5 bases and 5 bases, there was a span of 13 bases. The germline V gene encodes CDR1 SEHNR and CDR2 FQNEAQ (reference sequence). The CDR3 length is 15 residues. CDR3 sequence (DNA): TGTGCCAGCAGCGCTTGGACCGAGAATAATTCACCCCTCCACTTT. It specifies CASSAWTENNSPLHF.

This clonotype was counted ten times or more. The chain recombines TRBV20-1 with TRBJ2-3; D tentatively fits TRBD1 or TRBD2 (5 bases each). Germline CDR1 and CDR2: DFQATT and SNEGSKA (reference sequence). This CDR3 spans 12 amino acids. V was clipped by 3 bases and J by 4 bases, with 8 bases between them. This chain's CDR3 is CSASRESDTQYF. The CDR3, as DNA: TGCAGTGCTAGCAGGGAGTCAGATACGCAGTATTTT.

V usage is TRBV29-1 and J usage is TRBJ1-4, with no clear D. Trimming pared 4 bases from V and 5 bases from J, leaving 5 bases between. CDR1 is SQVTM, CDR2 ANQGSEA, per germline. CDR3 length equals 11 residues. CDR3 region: CSVGINEKLFF. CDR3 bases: TGCAGCGTTGGCATCAATGAAAAACTGTTTTTT.

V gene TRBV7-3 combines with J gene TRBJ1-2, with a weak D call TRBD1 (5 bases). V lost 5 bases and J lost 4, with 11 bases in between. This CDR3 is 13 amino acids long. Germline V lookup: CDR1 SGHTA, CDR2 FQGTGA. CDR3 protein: CASSDYGGYGYTF. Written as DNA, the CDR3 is TGTGCCAGCAGCGACTACGGGGGCTATGGCTACACCTTC.

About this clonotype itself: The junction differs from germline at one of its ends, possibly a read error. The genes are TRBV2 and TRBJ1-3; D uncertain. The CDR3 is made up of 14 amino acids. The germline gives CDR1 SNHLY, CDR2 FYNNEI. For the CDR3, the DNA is TGTGCCAGCAGTGGAGAGTACTCTGGAACCACCATATATTTT. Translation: CASSGEYSGTTIYF.

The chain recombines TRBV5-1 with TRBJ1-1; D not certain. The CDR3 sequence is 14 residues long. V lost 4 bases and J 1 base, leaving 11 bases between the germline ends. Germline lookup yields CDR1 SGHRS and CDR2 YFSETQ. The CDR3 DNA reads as TGCGCCAGCAGCGAGGGTGCCCGGAACACTGAAGCTTTCTTT. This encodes CASSEGARNTEAFF. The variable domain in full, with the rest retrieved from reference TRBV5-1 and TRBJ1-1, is KAGVTQTPRYLIKTRGQQVTLSCSPISGHRSVSWYQQTPGQGLQFLFEYFSETQRNKGNFPGRFSGRQFSNSRSEMNVSTLELGDSALYLCASSEGARNTEAFFGQGTRLTVV.

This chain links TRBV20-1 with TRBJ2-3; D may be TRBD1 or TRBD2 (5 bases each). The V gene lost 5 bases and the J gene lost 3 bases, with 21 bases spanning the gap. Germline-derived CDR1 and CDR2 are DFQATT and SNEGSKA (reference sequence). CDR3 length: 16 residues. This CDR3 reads CSAESGTSGGTDTQYF. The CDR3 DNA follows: TGCAGTGCTGAATCAGGGACCTCCGGAGGAACAGATACGCAGTATTTT.

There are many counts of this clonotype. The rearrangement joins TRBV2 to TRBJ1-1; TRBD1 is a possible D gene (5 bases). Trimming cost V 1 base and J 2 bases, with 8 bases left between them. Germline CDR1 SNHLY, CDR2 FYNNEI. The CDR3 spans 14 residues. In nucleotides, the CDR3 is TGTGCCAGCAGTGAAGGACAGCGAAACACTGAAGCTTTCTTT. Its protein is CASSEGQRNTEAFF. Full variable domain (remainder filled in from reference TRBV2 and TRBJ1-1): EPEVTQTPSHQVTQMGQEVILRCVPISNHLYFYWYRQILGQKVEFLVSFYNNEISEKSEIFDDQFSVERPDGSNFTLKIRSTKLEDSAMYFCASSEGQRNTEAFFGQGTRLTVV.